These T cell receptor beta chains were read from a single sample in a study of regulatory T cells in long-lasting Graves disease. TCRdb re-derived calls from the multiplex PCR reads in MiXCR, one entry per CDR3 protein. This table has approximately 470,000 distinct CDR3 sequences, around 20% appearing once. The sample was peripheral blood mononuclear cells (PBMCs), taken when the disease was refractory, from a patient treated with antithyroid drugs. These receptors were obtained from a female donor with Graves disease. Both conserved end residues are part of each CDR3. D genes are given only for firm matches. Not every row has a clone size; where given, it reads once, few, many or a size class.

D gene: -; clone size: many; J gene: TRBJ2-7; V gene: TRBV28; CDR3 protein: CASSDSILYEQYF; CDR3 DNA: TGTGCCAGCAGTGACAGTATTCTCTACGAGCAGTACTTC
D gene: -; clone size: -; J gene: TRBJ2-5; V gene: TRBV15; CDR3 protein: CATSRVQGVQETQYF; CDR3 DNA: TGTGCCACCAGCAGAGTACAGGGAGTACAAGAGACCCAGTACTTC
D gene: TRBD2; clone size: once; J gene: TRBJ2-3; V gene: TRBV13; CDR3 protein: CASSLTSGFSSTDTQYF; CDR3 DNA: TGTGCCAGCAGCCTAACTAGCGGGTTCAGTAGCACAGATACGCAGTATTTT
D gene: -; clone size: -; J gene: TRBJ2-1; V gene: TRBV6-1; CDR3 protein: CASSDRNGNEQFF; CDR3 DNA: TGTGCCAGCAGTGACCGTAATGGCAATGAGCAGTTCTTC
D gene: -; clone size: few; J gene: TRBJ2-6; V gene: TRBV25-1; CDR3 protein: CASSDSRGPSGANVLTF; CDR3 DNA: TGTGCCAGCAGTGACTCGCGGGGCCCCTCTGGGGCCAACGTCCTGACTTTC
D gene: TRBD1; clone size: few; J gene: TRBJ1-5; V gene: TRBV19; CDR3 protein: CASSMGTGERNQPQHF; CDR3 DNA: TGTGCCAGTAGTATGGGGACAGGGGAGCGCAATCAGCCCCAGCATTTT
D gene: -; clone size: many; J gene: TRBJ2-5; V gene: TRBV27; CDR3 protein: CASSPYGGRTQETQYF; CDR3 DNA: TGTGCCAGCAGTCCTTATGGAGGGAGAACACAAGAGACCCAGTACTTC
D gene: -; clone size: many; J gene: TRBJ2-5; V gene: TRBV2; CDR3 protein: CASSEGWTLGTQYF; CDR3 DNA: TGTGCCAGCAGTGAAGGGTGGACCCTCGGGACCCAGTACTTC
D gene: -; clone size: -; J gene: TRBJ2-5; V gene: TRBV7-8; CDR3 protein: CASSLIPGVQETQYF; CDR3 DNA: TGTGCCAGCAGCTTGATTCCGGGGGTTCAAGAGACCCAGTACTTC
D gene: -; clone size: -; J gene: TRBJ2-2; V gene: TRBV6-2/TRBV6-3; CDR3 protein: CASSYSIVGRRNTGELFF; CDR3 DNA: TGTGCCAGCAGTTACTCGATCGTGGGTCGGAGGAACACCGGGGAGCTGTTTTTT
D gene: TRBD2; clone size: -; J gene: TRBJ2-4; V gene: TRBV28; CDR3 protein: CASQLRRGGNIQYF; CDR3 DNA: TGTGCCAGCCAGTTAAGACGGGGGGGAAACATTCAGTACTTC
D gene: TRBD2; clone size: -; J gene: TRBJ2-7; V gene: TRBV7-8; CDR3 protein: CASSSTSGRRIGPYEQYF; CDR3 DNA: TGTGCCAGCAGTTCCACTAGCGGGAGACGGATTGGCCCCTACGAGCAGTACTTC
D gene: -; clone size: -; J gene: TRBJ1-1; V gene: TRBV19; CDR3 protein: CASSFSLQGNTEAFF; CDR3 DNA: TGTGCCAGTAGTTTCTCCTTACAGGGGAACACTGAAGCTTTCTTT
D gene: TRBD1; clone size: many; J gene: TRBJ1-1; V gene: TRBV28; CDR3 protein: CASSRRTGVRLGGEAFF; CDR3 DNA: TGTGCCAGCAGTCGTCGTACAGGGGTAAGGTTAGGCGGTGAAGCTTTCTTT
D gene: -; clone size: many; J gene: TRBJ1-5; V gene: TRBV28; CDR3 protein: CASSPDSSNQPQHF; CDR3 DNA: TGTGCCAGCAGCCCCGACAGTAGCAATCAGCCCCAGCATTTT
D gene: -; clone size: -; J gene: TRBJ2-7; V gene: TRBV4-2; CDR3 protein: CASSQASSEIYEQYF; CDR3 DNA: TGTGCCAGCAGCCAAGCCTCTAGCGAGATCTACGAGCAGTACTTC
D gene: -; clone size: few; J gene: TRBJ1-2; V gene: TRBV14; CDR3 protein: CASSQDLGFGGYTF; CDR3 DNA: TGTGCCAGCAGCCAAGATCTTGGGTTTGGAGGCTACACCTTC
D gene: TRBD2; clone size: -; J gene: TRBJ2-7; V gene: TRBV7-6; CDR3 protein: CASSLGWAGAYEQYF; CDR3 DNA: TGTGCCAGCAGCTTAGGCTGGGCGGGAGCTTACGAGCAGTACTTC
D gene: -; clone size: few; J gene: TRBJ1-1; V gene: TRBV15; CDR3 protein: CATSTGVNTEAFF; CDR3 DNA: TGTGCCACCAGTACAGGTGTGAACACTGAAGCTTTCTTT
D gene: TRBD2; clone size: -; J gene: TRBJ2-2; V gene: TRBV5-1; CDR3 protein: CASSFGLLSGVIGNTGELFF; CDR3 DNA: TGCGCCAGCAGCTTCGGCCTACTAAGCGGGGTTATAGGGAACACCGGGGAGCTGTTTTTT
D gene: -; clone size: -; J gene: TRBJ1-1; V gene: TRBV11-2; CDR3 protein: CASSFLHGANTEAFF; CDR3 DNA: TGTGCCAGCAGCTTCTTACACGGCGCGAACACTGAAGCTTTCTTT